This TCR beta chain was sequenced in a study of T cell changes during pregnancy in multiple sclerosis. This CDR3 spans 18 amino acids. Germline V gives CDR1 SGHRS, CDR2 YFSETQ. Trimming left V 0 bases short and J 0 bases short, with 19 bases between. Sequencing was performed with immunoSEQ multiplex PCR; in TCRdb, only in-frame clones are kept and a portion is missing. This sample has 90,000 to 130,000 clones, with around 90% found just once. The chain uses TRBV5-1 and TRBJ2-7; D unclear. The sequencing here drew on peripheral blood, taken in the third trimester of pregnancy. The sequence derives from a female donor with multiple sclerosis, enrolled in a pregnancy study. CDR3 in DNA: TGCGCCAGCAGCTTGGAGTTGACGACTTATACAAACTCCTACGAGCAGTACTTC. This codes for CASSLELTTYTNSYEQYF. The whole variable domain, remainder taken from reference TRBV5-1 and TRBJ2-7, is KAGVTQTPRYLIKTRGQQVTLSCSPISGHRSVSWYQQTPGQGLQFLFEYFSETQRNKGNFPGRFSGRQFSNSRSEMNVSTLELGDSALYLCASSLELTTYTNSYEQYFGPGTRLTVT.